Detailed here is one T cell receptor (beta chain). What it recognizes is unknown. This CDR3 region has 17 residues. Germline-derived CDR1 and CDR2 are SEHNR and FQNEAQ (reference sequence). The J segment lost 0 bases and the V segment lost 2 bases, leaving 7 bases of the junction unmatched. The data were taken from a study of early T cells in non-severe SARS-CoV-2 infection. The wider study: Chains were unpaired, as sequencing was done on bulk RNA from unsorted whole blood. Regarding the study as a whole: VDJdb matching, biased toward anti-spike CD8 responses, missed private and CD4 specificities.

Individual cDNA molecules carried attached unique molecular identifiers. Via MiXCR, TCRdb re-called the 5' RACE reads, giving one row per CDR3 protein. The sample contains around 82,000 distinct CDR3 sequences, around 11% of which appear only once. Sequenced input: whole blood. The sequence was obtained from an adult who was a healthcare worker with PCR-confirmed SARS-CoV-2 infection or an uninfected control (not recorded which). This chain links TRBV7-9 with TRBJ2-3; 8 bases fit TRBD1. The CDR3 is CASSLPTTGASTDTQYF. The CDR3 DNA is TGTGCCAGCAGCTTACCTACGACAGGGGCAAGCACAGATACGCAGTATTTT.